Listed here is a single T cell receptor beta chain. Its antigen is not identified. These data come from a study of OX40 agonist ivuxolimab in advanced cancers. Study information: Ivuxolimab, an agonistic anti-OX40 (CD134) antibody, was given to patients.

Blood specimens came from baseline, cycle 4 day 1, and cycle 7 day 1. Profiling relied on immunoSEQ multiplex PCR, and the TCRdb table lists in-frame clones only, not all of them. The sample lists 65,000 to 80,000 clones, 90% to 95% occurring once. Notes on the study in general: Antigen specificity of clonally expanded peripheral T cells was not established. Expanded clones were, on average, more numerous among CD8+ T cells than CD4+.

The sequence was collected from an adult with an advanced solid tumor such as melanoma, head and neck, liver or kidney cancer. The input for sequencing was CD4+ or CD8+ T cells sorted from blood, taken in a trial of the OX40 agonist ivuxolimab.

CDR3 coding DNA: TGTGCCAGCAGCTTAATCTCCAGGGATTACGAGCAGTACTTC. Amino acid sequence: CASSLISRDYEQYF. The chain has TRBV11-2 and TRBJ2-7, with TRBD1 as a possible D gene (5 bases). The germline V gene encodes CDR1 SGHAT and CDR2 FQNNGV. V was trimmed by 2 bases and J by 4 bases, leaving 12 bases between them. The CDR3 is 14 amino acids.